This T cell receptor beta chain was observed in a study of cytomegalovirus exposure and HLA in healthy donors (dated by TCRdb to about 2017). Turning to the overall study: According to an earlier analysis of several hundred of the donors, some 170 million T cells yielded approximately 120 million unique TCR beta sequences and approximately 280 Gb of sequence data. Approximately 330 gigabases of sequencing data and 91 million or so unique TCR sequences made up an early release that covered approximately 620 HLA-typed donors. Among the roughly 430 genotyped donors, 81% belonged to the genetic ancestry cluster associated with self-reported Caucasian donors. The study aimed to test whether signatures of past pathogen exposure could be identified by cataloging public T cell receptors. The study profiled the T cell repertoires of hundreds of subjects by immunosequencing and related them to cytomegalovirus serostatus. Besides the first cohort of 500 to 700 subjects, a separate validation cohort made up of around 120 different subjects was used. To predict cytomegalovirus infection status, the study brought together high-throughput TCR immunosequencing, statistical association of individual TCRs with disease status, and machine learning. A later analysis re-examined previously published TCR beta repertoires from roughly 650 donors and added high-resolution HLA genotyping to investigate patterns of TCR occurrence. In the later analysis, no new phenotypic data were used to find candidate immune exposures; instead, reliance was placed on TCR beta sequences and their occurrence across donors. In an earlier analysis of roughly 540 of the donors, high-throughput TCR beta sequencing was used to judge whether each TCR beta V gene segment behaved as functional or pseudogenic. Donor age, sex, ethnicity and CMV serostatus were collected together with the repertoire data. Genome-wide SNP genotypes for about 65% of the 666 donors were used in a later genetic analysis, which treated that subset as a discovery cohort. All discovery cohort repertoires had been generated on a single sequencing platform. HLA typing included class I and class II loci at four-digit resolution. The number of typed donors differed by locus: 629-630 for A, B, C, DRB1 and DQB1; approximately 540 for DQA1; fewer than 610 for DPA1; and roughly 470 for DPB1. Four to six DR-DQ haplotypes were handled as single units for association and clustering, since linkage in the cohort was strong. Among about 390 genotyped donors of the cohort, an average of about 240,000 unique TCR beta nucleotide sequences were sequenced per donor, around 20% of them non-productive.

On this clone: Its target antigen remains unknown. Nothing much larger sits one base from this clone, and base qualities are not available.

V ends up 5 bases short and J 4 bases short, with an unmatched junction base count of 4. The CDR3 numbers 14 residues from cysteine through phenylalanine. The kept DNA is CDR3 alone, 42 bases in frame from the first base. From a lookup of the germline V gene, CDR1 and CDR2 are SGHTA and FQGNSA. In total, roughly 670 healthy bone marrow donors made up the cohort. At the time of sampling, all cohort members were nominally healthy, though unrecorded immune exposures were likely present. The donor tested CMV seronegative and was one of the 352 seronegative cohort members. A peripheral blood sample was provided by each donor, and peripheral blood mononuclear cells were used for TCR beta sequencing. Genomic DNA was extracted from the blood cell samples with the Qiagen DNeasy Blood Extraction Kit. Results the study describes overall, beyond this receptor: Presence/absence analyses assumed roughly uniform sequencing depth across donors, an assumption that may not hold. In a later analysis, about 17,000 TCR beta sequences were associated with specific HLA alleles at a false discovery rate of 0.05. In a later analysis, HLA-associated TCR beta chains showed more clonal expansion and lower generation probabilities than non-associated chains that were equally common. When HLA alleles, especially DR and DQ, strongly co-occurred, TCR associations were difficult to assign to individual alleles. In this cohort, only TCR beta chains were sequenced, and detectable features were limited by the absence of alpha or paired-chain data. A few of the identified cytomegalovirus-associated TCR beta chains were confirmed in vitro to be specific for cytomegalovirus antigens. Linkage disequilibrium might explain the correlated functional status among segregating V segments, but an unknown experimental factor could not be ruled out. A later analysis reported that several top co-occurrence clusters appeared linked to parvovirus B19, influenza, CMV and Epstein-Barr virus. The sequencing pipeline was judged likely to have produced a cluster of highly shared sequence variants as a technical artifact. In a later genetic analysis, fewer N-insertions in productive TCRs were reported among donors in an Asian-associated ancestry cluster than the approximately 670-donor mean. The only immune exposure information available for the cohort was CMV serostatus. Because counts were too low, roughly 17 rarely observed V segments, including chromosome 9 orphons, were left out of the earlier analysis of about 620 of the donors. Because HLA typing was missing for some donors at each locus, association tests included only the typed subset. In a later genetic analysis, a missense DCLRE1C variant was associated with V-gene and J-gene trimming of TCR beta chains, and the association was replicated in an independent cohort. In both the original and validation cohorts, the classifier was reported to diagnose cytomegalovirus status with high specificity and sensitivity. Broadly in line with IMGT annotations, most TCR beta V segments showed up in productive rearrangements about 90% or about 30% of the time in an earlier analysis of under 700 of the donors. Across donors, most TCR sequences were observed very rarely, whereas some public TCRs were present in many individuals. The 87-base-pair reads could not distinguish some IMGT-functional V segments, including TRBV6-2 and TRBV6-3, so those segments were excluded. In the study, approximately 160 TCR beta chains were listed as associated with cytomegalovirus. According to the authors, the approach could potentially be generalized to other disease states and immunological phenotypes. In a later analysis, TCR association rates were found to vary across HLA loci, with the most associated TCRs seen for DRB1 alleles and the fewest for HLA-C alleles. A further reported finding was that TCR beta sequences accurately predicted the HLA-A and HLA-B alleles for most subjects in the first cohort. Most CMV-associated TCR beta chains appeared to be HLA-restricted in a later analysis, and the HLA associations seemed to be driven largely by CMV exposure.

The library was made by the immunoSEQ multiplex PCR assay. For the multiplex PCR, a mixture combining 60 forward primers for TCR Vbeta segments and 13 reverse primers for TCR Jbeta segments was used. Amplification of the CDR3 region of rearranged TCR beta genes was performed with a multiplex PCR assay on genomic DNA. The amplified TCR beta libraries were sequenced on the Illumina HiSeq System as 87-base-pair reads. On the study's bioinformatics: A later analysis counted about 76 million unique TCR beta chains across the 690 or so repertoires, and 10 million to 12 million of these chains were shared by at least two donors. To remove PCR and sequencing errors, raw reads were error-corrected and collapsed into unique sequences using a nearest-neighbor algorithm that merged closely related sequences. To assign V, D and J gene segments, CDR3 sequences were aligned to IMGT reference sequences. For a sequence to be retained, a match of at least six nucleotides was required to both a V gene segment and a J gene segment. Rearrangements were classified as productive when the CDR3 lacked stop codons and remained in frame with V and J, and all other rearrangements were classified as non-productive. CDR3 was defined by IMGT convention, running from the second conserved V-encoded cysteine to the conserved J-encoded phenylalanine. The earlier analysis of 500 to 750 of the donors excluded any sequence lacking an unambiguous match to a single V gene segment. An earlier analysis of several hundred of the donors called V segments functional above 56.7% productive rearrangements and segregating when the between-donor standard deviation exceeded 5%. A statistical classification framework was built for diagnosing cytomegalovirus status from the catalog of TCR beta chain sequences. In a later analysis, TCR nucleotide sequences were compared against IMGT/GENE-DB human TR gene sequences so that V and J genes could be assigned. A later analysis assigned CDR3 sequences and most-parsimonious VDJ recombination scenarios with the TCRdist pipeline. A later analysis defined each TCR beta chain by its CDR3 amino acid sequence plus V-gene family, and excluded reads lacking a unique V-gene family. As a way to deal with suspected cross-contamination and a sequencing artifact, a later analysis dropped 640 or so nucleotide sequences that were highly shared and had low generation probability. In a later analysis, a clonal expansion index for each public chain was calculated from normalized within-repertoire ranks of inferred template counts. A later analysis computed generation probabilities with a VDJ recombination model fitted to out-of-frame rearrangements, and checked the results against IGoR. In a later analysis, hypergeometric tests were used to score TCR-TCR, TCR-HLA and TCR-CMV co-occurrence, with a repertoire-size bias correction applied to TCR pairs. In a later analysis, false discovery rates were estimated by permuting HLA or CMV assignments 20 times. In a later analysis, co-occurring TCRs were grouped with DBSCAN, and TCRdist sequence similarity was added when clustering was performed within HLA-allele-positive subsets. Repertoires with fewer than 30,000 or more than 120,000 public chains, plus five repertoires with anomalous nucleotide sharing, were excluded from co-occurrence clustering. TCRdb obtained this table from immuneACCESS and retained in-frame rearrangements with V and J assigned. These tables miss some clones; where compared with another copy, unresolved V genes account for less than half of the shortfall, and the remainder is unexplained. That table gives V, J and clone size, and the DNA gave D and trimming. This sample holds around 150,000 clones; around four fifths were observed only once. Under 2% of the sample goes to the ten largest clones.

The sequence links TRBV7-2 to TRBJ1-5; 8 bases in the junction line up with TRBD1. The origin of this receptor is a man aged 18 to 30 in good health and CMV-seronegative. The specimen was PBMCs. At the DNA level, the sequence is TGTGCCAGCAGCCGCGACAGGGGAAATCAGCCCCAGCATTTT. This codes for CASSRDRGNQPQHF.